This TCR beta chain was recovered during a study of human T cells and chemical hapten exposure. Study-wide context: Patients additionally received therapeutic doses of diphenylcyclopropenone on the scalp once a week, and this continued throughout the roughly 26-week study.

Documented time point: patch test 2, 6 weeks after DPC sensitization. As to treatment: therapeutic diphenylcyclopropenone sensitization with weekly scalp DPC. In every case, blood was obtained before the patch test was applied. Germline CDR1 SNHLY, CDR2 FYNNEI. V lost 8 bases and J lost 7, with 14 bases in between. The CDR3 spans 13 residues. Each CDR3 protein gets one entry after TCRdb re-called the RACE reads with MiXCR. The table lists a few hundred thousand distinct CDR3 sequences, 6% to 7% of them singletons. This clonotype was counted at least ten times. This material consisted of whole blood, taken in connection with sensitization to the hapten diphenylcyclopropenone (DPC). The chain couples TRBV2 to TRBJ2-2; no definite D call. The receptor was derived from a woman younger than 35 with alopecia areata. Some clones in this sample may be carry-over from other donors' samples. The CDR3 reads CASCAYQGGELFF. The CDR3 DNA reads TGTGCCAGCTGTGCCTACCAAGGCGGGGAGCTGTTTTTT.